This T cell receptor (beta chain) is drawn from a study of low-dose radiotherapy and immunotherapy resistance in tumors. About the research overall: Cohort 1 patients were irradiated with 0.5 Gy fractions every 2 weeks to 6.5 Gy total. Aspirin 300 mg, taken orally and daily, was given to patients for four cycles from cycle 1 day 1. Nivolumab was given to patients as a 240 mg flat dose every two weeks, and ipilimumab at 1 mg/kg every six weeks. Both were delivered intravenously.

This clonotype appeared many times. This CDR3 has 16 residues. Trimming removed 5 bases from V and 0 bases from J, with 17 bases in between. Germline CDR1 reads MNHEY; CDR2 reads SVGEGT. Gene-specific TRAV and TRBV primers were used for first-strand cDNA, covering alpha and beta chains. Both a constant-region primer and a V-primer adapter served to amplify TCRs across roughly 20 PCR cycles. TCRdb processed the reads anew with MiXCR; each CDR3 protein has one entry. The sample holds about 60,000 distinct CDR3 sequences, about 23% seen once. Time point defined: before trial treatment. All of the donors were given nivolumab, ipilimumab, aspirin, low-dose cyclophosphamide and low-dose radiotherapy as part of RACIN, a single-arm trial.

V gene TRBV6-2 or TRBV6-3 combines with J gene TRBJ2-7; D is unresolved. The specimen was PBMCs, collected before treatment. The clonotype was recovered from a male donor with prostate cancer. Here the CDR3 reads CASSEDGLNRSYEQYF. DNA for the CDR3: TGTGCCAGCAGTGAAGACGGGCTTAATCGCTCCTACGAGCAGTACTTC.